The T cell receptor (beta chain) under discussion was sequenced for a study of cytomegalovirus exposure and HLA in healthy donors. 60 Vbeta and 13 Jbeta primers were used in PCR. Repertoires were generated with immunoSEQ multiplex PCR, while TCRdb's copy carries only in-frame clones and drops some. The sample has 170,000 or so clones; about 80% are singletons. J lost 8 bases, V lost 8 bases, and 5 bases had no gene match. Per the germline V gene, CDR1 is SNHLY and CDR2 is FYNNEI. This CDR3 region has 12 residues. The TCR comes from a man in his fifties or sixties in good health and CMV-seronegative. This chain links TRBV2 with TRBJ1-4; 7 bases map to TRBD1. The sequenced sample was PBMCs. The CDR3 sequence is CASRKQGEKLFF. The DNA of the CDR3 is TGTGCCAGCCGCAAACAGGGGGAAAAACTGTTTTTT.